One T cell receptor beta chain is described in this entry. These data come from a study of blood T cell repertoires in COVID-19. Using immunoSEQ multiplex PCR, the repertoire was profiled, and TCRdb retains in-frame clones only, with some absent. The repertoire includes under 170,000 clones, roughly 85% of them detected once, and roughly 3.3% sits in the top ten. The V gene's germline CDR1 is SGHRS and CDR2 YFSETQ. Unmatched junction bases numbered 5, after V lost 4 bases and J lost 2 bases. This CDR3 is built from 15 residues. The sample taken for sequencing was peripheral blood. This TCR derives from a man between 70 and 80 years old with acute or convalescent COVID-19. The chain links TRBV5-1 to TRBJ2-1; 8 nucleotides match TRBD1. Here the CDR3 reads CASSPQGAAYNEQFF. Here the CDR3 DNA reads TGCGCCAGCAGCCCTCAGGGGGCAGCCTACAATGAGCAGTTCTTC. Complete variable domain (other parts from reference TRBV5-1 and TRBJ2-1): KAGVTQTPRYLIKTRGQQVTLSCSPISGHRSVSWYQQTPGQGLQFLFEYFSETQRNKGNFPGRFSGRQFSNSRSEMNVSTLELGDSALYLCASSPQGAAYNEQFFGPGTRLTVL.